Below, 31 T cell receptor beta chains from the same sample are listed, as sequenced in a study of cytomegalovirus exposure and HLA in healthy donors. The PCR employed 60 Vbeta primers together with 13 Jbeta primers. Produced via immunoSEQ multiplex PCR; TCRdb's table is partial and in-frame only. The sample records 100,000 to 150,000 clones, 78% being singletons. The sequenced sample consisted of PBMCs. The receptors were sampled from a man in his forties in good health and CMV-seronegative.

The chain combines TRBV13 with TRBJ1-4; 10 bases map to TRBD1. This CDR3 has 16 residues. In germline, CDR1 is PRHDT, CDR2 FYEKMQ (reference sequence). V was clipped by 3 bases and J by 5 bases; unmatched bases: 6. The CDR3 DNA sequence: TGTGCCAGCAGCTTCCGGGACAGGGGACGGAATGAAAAACTGTTTTTT. This codes for CASSFRDRGRNEKLFF.

The genes are TRBV12-5 and TRBJ2-1; 7 nucleotides agree with TRBD2. Losses at the gene ends were 6 bases for V and 5 bases for J; bases not matched to a gene: 4. In germline, CDR1 is LGHNT, CDR2 FRNRAP. The CDR3 covers 13 residues. DNA of the CDR3: TGTGCTAGTGGCGGACTAGGCGACAATGAGCAGTTCTTC. Protein product: CASGGLGDNEQFF.

The chain recombines TRBV27 with TRBJ1-2; a possible D gene is TRBD1 (6 bases). Germline assignment: CDR1 MNHEY and CDR2 SMNVEV (reference sequence). The V end lost 6 bases, the J end lost 6 bases, and 20 bases lay between the germline ends. The CDR3 loop spans 15 amino acids. The CDR3 DNA follows: TGTGCCAGCAGGTTCGTACAGGGAACGGTGAATGGCTACACCTTC. Translation gives CASRFVQGTVNGYTF.

This chain uses TRBV9 with TRBJ1-2; D is unclear. Germline V gene lookup returns CDR1 SGDLS and CDR2 YYNGEE. The CDR3 length is 12 residues. V gave up 0 bases and J gave up 8 bases, with 8 bases separating them. The CDR3 nucleotides read TGTGCCAGCAGCGTAGCCAGCGACGGCTACACCTTC. Translation gives CASSVASDGYTF.

In this sample, this clone turned up a few times. This sequence joins TRBV2 and TRBJ1-5; TRBD1 aligns across 11 bases. From germline, CDR1 is SNHLY and CDR2 FYNNEI. V was pared by 8 bases and J by 3 bases, with 6 bases of the junction left unmatched. This CDR3 is built from 15 residues. CDR3 amino acids: CASQGQGAVNQPQHF. CDR3 nucleotide sequence: TGTGCCAGCCAAGGACAGGGGGCAGTCAATCAGCCCCAGCATTTT.

This rearrangement joins TRBV7-2 to TRBJ2-5; tentative D call: TRBD2 (6 bases). TRBJ2-7 explains the end of the DNA better; the J call may be wrong. The CDR3 sequence is 14 residues long. Germline CDR1 reads SGHTA; CDR2 reads FQGNSA. The CDR3 DNA reads as TGTGCCAGCAGCTTAGGACTGCAAGCGGGCGAGCAGTACTTC. It encodes CASSLGLQAGEQYF.

V is TRBV19 and J is TRBJ1-4, with D unclear. This CDR3 region has 15 residues. CDR1 is LNHDA and CDR2 is SQIVND in the germline V gene (reference sequence). V shed 4 bases and J shed 0 bases, with 9 bases lying between them. The CDR3 protein is CASSTVDATNEKLFF. CDR3 coding DNA: TGTGCCAGTAGTACTGTAGATGCAACTAATGAAAAACTGTTTTTT.

This clone was seen just once. This chain connects TRBV2 to TRBJ2-1; possibly TRBD2 for D (6 bases). Trimming pared 5 bases from V and 6 bases from J, leaving 20 bases between. The CDR3 sequence is 16 residues long. Germline values: CDR1 SNHLY, CDR2 FYNNEI. The DNA of the CDR3 is TGTGCCAGCAGTCCGACTTCCGGGACTGCCGTCAATGAGCAGTTCTTC. This translates into CASSPTSGTAVNEQFF.

The chain couples TRBV6-1 to TRBJ1-1, with a tentative D call TRBD1 (5 bases). V gave up 10 bases and J gave up 6 bases, with 15 bases separating them. Per the germline V gene, CDR1 is MNHNS and CDR2 is SASEGT. CDR3 length: 12 residues. The CDR3 DNA follows: TGTGCCACTTCAGGGTTCGAGGCTGAAGCTTTCTTT. It specifies CATSGFEAEAFF.

The chain uses TRBV5-6 and TRBJ1-4; TRBD1 agrees at 10 bases. This CDR3 has 15 amino acids. The V segment lost 1 base and the J segment 4 bases; nucleotides outside the gene matches: 1. Germline-derived CDR1 and CDR2 are SGHDT and YYEEEE. This CDR3 reads CASSLRTGGNEKLFF. In DNA, the CDR3 is TGTGCCAGCAGCTTGAGGACAGGGGGTAATGAAAAACTGTTTTTT.

This sequence joins TRBV4-1 and TRBJ2-5; tentative D call: TRBD2 (6 bases). Germline V CDR1 and CDR2: MGHRA, YSYEKL. CDR3 length: 18 residues. V shed 1 base and J shed 1 base, with 19 bases lying between them. The CDR3 spells CASSQGLMAGRSQETQYF. The CDR3 DNA is TGCGCCAGCAGCCAAGGGTTAATGGCGGGGAGGTCCCAAGAGACCCAGTACTTC.

CDR3 protein: CASSTGLEETQYF. For the CDR3, the DNA is TGTGCCAGTTCGACAGGGCTCGAAGAGACCCAGTACTTC. The chain links TRBV28 to TRBJ2-5; 7 bases are a match to TRBD1. The CDR3 is made up of 13 amino acids. V gave up 9 bases and J gave up 3 bases; unmatched junction bases: 7. The germline gives CDR1 MDHEN, CDR2 SYDVKM.

V and J are TRBV29-1 and TRBJ2-3; 7 positions match TRBD1. J lost 5 bases, V lost 6 bases, and 11 bases had no gene match. Germline-derived CDR1 and CDR2 are SQVTM and ANQGSEA. The CDR3 consists of 14 residues. CDR3 coding DNA: TGCAGCGTAGAGGGACAGATAATAGGAGATACGCAGTATTTT. As protein: CSVEGQIIGDTQYF.

The chain has TRBV9 and TRBJ2-3; 13 positions agree with TRBD2. The CDR3 runs to 18 residues. The germline V gene has CDR1 SGDLS and CDR2 YYNGEE. Unmatched junction bases numbered 9, after V lost 0 bases and J lost 5 bases. Written as DNA, the CDR3 is TGTGCCAGCAGCGTAGCGGTACTAGCGGGGGGGGCCGGAGATACGCAGTATTTT. Its protein product is CASSVAVLAGGAGDTQYF.

The genes are TRBV6-4 and TRBJ1-1; unclear D gene. The V gene's germline CDR1 is MRHNA and CDR2 SNTAGT. V lost 6 bases to trimming and J lost 1 base, with 15 bases between them. The CDR3 has 15 residues. CDR3 loop: CASRNTPAGNTEAFF. Here the CDR3 DNA reads TGTGCCAGCAGGAATACCCCCGCCGGGAACACTGAAGCTTTCTTT.

The sample holds a few counts of this clone. Other DNA sequences in the same sample also yield this CDR3. The chain recombines TRBV9 with TRBJ2-7; 9 bases map to TRBD1. The V segment lost 4 bases and the J segment 1 base; nucleotides outside the gene matches: 3. CDR1 and CDR2 from the germline V gene are SGDLS and YYNGEE. The length of the CDR3 is 14 residues. The chain's CDR3 is CASSPGTGSYEQYF. DNA of the CDR3: TGTGCCAGCAGCCCGGGGACAGGGTCCTACGAGCAGTACTTC.

The V gene is TRBV7-2, the J gene TRBJ2-5; 7 positions match TRBD2. V trimming: 1 base; J trimming: 5 bases; junction bases outside the gene matches: 7. The CDR3 sequence is 15 residues long. The germline CDR1 and CDR2 sequences are SGHTA and FQGNSA. CDR3 loop: CASSLEAGPRETQYF. The CDR3 DNA sequence: TGTGCCAGCAGCTTAGAAGCGGGACCCCGGGAGACCCAGTACTTC.

Regarding this clone: This same CDR3 is encoded by further DNA sequences in the sample. The chain couples TRBV6-5 to TRBJ1-6; 11 positions agree with TRBD1. The germline gives CDR1 MNHEY, CDR2 SVGAGI. V dropped 3 bases and J dropped 13; count of bases not matched to a gene: 11. The CDR3 sequence is 16 residues long. This chain's CDR3 is CASSYGGTGGLRPLHF. CDR3 sequence (DNA): TGTGCCAGCAGTTATGGAGGGACAGGGGGTTTAAGGCCCCTCCACTTT.

The chain couples TRBV4-1 to TRBJ1-5; 11 nucleotides line up with TRBD1. There are 14 residues in the CDR3. J gave up 5 bases and V 3 bases, and 0 bases lay outside the gene matches. The germline V gene has CDR1 MGHRA and CDR2 YSYEKL. The CDR3: CASSQGQGDQPQHF. The CDR3 DNA follows: TGCGCCAGCAGCCAGGGACAGGGGGATCAGCCCCAGCATTTT.

This clone has just a few counts. The CDR3 reads CASSPETGSSYNEQFF. CDR3 sequence (DNA): TGTGCCAGCAGCCCAGAGACAGGGAGCTCCTACAATGAGCAGTTCTTC. The chain uses TRBV5-6 and TRBJ2-1; 7 bases agree with TRBD1. Germline CDR1 reads SGHDT; CDR2 reads YYEEEE. With V trimmed by 4 bases and J by 0 bases, 7 bases remained unmatched. The CDR3 is 16 amino acids.

This chain uses TRBV7-2 with TRBJ2-7; D not certain. Germline CDR1 and CDR2: SGHTA and FQGNSA. The V end was cut by 2 bases, the J end by 2 bases, with 4 bases between. The CDR3 has 12 amino acids. CDR3 sequence reads: CASSLSPYEQYF. CDR3 sequence (DNA): TGTGCCAGCAGCTTAAGCCCCTACGAGCAGTACTTC.

This CDR3 is CASSPQGATEAFF. In DNA, the CDR3 is TGTGCCAGCAGCCCACAGGGTGCCACTGAAGCTTTCTTT. V gene TRBV6-6 combines with J gene TRBJ1-1, with D perhaps TRBD1 (6 bases). The germline CDR1 and CDR2 sequences are MNHNY and SVGAGI (reference sequence). The V gene lost 6 bases and the J gene lost 4 bases, with 12 bases spanning the gap. The CDR3 has 13 amino acids.

The rearrangement joins TRBV29-1 to TRBJ2-2; D remains unclear. Looked up from germline, CDR1 is SQVTM and CDR2 is ANQGSEA. This CDR3 contains 12 residues. The V and J ends lost 4 bases and 2 bases respectively, with 5 bases between them. CDR3 region: CSVGVNTGELFF. As DNA, the CDR3 is TGCAGCGTTGGCGTAAACACCGGGGAGCTGTTTTTT.

The chain uses TRBV7-2 and TRBJ1-4; D uncertain. The germline V gene encodes CDR1 SGHTA and CDR2 FQGNSA. Trimming pared 5 bases from V and 12 bases from J, leaving 13 bases between. This CDR3 has 12 amino acids. CDR3 sequence: CASSPHSQELFF. CDR3 in DNA: TGTGCCAGCAGCCCCCACTCCCAGGAACTGTTTTTT.

This chain joins TRBV6-6 and TRBJ1-4; D is unresolved. The CDR3 runs 16 residues. Between the trimmed V and J ends, which lost 4 bases and 1 base, there was a span of 13 bases. The germline CDR1 and CDR2 sequences are MNHNY and SVGAGI (reference sequence). The CDR3 loop is CASSFSPSRTNEKLFF. CDR3 DNA: TGTGCCAGCAGTTTCTCACCGTCCAGAACTAATGAAAAACTGTTTTTT.

This clone was counted between two and nine times. This chain links TRBV5-3 with TRBJ2-2; 9 nucleotides agree with TRBD1. TRBV5-3 is noted as an ORF with a role that remains uncertain. The CDR3 totals 16 residues. J was trimmed by 3 bases and V by 4 bases; bases with no gene match: 7. The CDR3 DNA reads as TGTGCCAGAAGCCATGGGACAGGGAGGGACACCGGGGAGCTGTTTTTT. Its translation is CARSHGTGRDTGELFF.

This chain uses TRBV5-4 with TRBJ2-5; 7 nucleotides align to TRBD1. The ends lost 8 bases at V and 5 bases at J; junction bases unmatched: 12. The CDR3 extends over 14 amino acids. Germline V lookup: CDR1 SGHNT, CDR2 YYREEE (reference sequence). The CDR3: CASRRQGREETQYF. The CDR3 DNA reads TGTGCCAGTCGGAGACAGGGCCGCGAGGAGACCCAGTACTTC.

The chain employs TRBV15 and TRBJ2-5, with 8 bases fitting TRBD1. The CDR3 contains 15 residues. Germline CDR1 LNHNV, CDR2 YYDKDF (reference sequence). Trimming cost V 0 bases and J 4 bases; bases outside gene matches: 4. This chain's CDR3 is CATSRDRGLRETQYF. The CDR3 DNA sequence: TGTGCCACCAGCAGAGACAGGGGGCTACGAGAGACCCAGTACTTC. The full variable domain, completed using reference TRBV15 and TRBJ2-5, is DAMVIQNPRYQVTQFGKPVTLSCSQTLNHNVMYWYQQKSSQAPKLLFHYYDKDFNNEADTPDNFQSRRPNTSFCFLDIRSPGLGDTAMYLCATSRDRGLRETQYFGPGTRLLVL.

V gene TRBV12-5 combines with J gene TRBJ1-1; 8 bases fit TRBD1. Germline V gives CDR1 LGHNT, CDR2 FRNRAP. The CDR3 runs 15 residues. V lost 5 bases, J lost 3 bases, and 8 bases stayed unmatched. The CDR3 coding sequence is TGTGCTAGTGGTCTCCGACAGGGGTGGTACACTGAAGCTTTCTTT. It codes for CASGLRQGWYTEAFF.

This clone appeared a few times. J is TRBJ2-7 and V is TRBV6-1, with TRBD2 matching 8 bases. CDR1 is MNHNS and CDR2 is SASEGT in the germline V gene. Trimming cost V 4 bases and J 2 bases; bases outside gene matches: 7. The CDR3 has 15 residues. CDR3 DNA: TGTGCCAGCAGTGTAGCGAGGCGGGGGGCCTACGAGCAGTACTTC. The encoded protein is CASSVARRGAYEQYF.

The gene calls are TRBV5-1 and TRBJ2-1, with TRBD1 matching 7 bases. Germline V gene lookup returns CDR1 SGHRS and CDR2 YFSETQ. Unmatched junction bases numbered 10, after V lost 5 bases and J lost 5 bases. CDR3 length: 15 residues. The CDR3 DNA reads as TGCGCCAGCAGGGTGACAGGGTTATCTAACAATGAGCAGTTCTTC. This translates into CASRVTGLSNNEQFF.